This T cell receptor beta chain comes out of a study of blood T cells in healthy people across ages. Comment on this clonotype: The antigen is unknown.

Per the germline V gene, CDR1 is DFQATT and CDR2 is SNEGSKA (reference sequence). The CDR3 totals 16 residues. V trimming: 0 bases; J trimming: 9 bases; junction bases outside the gene matches: 13. Together with a sample-barcoded 5' primer, a J-beta primer mix was included in a second PCR lasting about 7 to 12 cycles. TCRdb analysed the 5' RACE reads with MiXCR anew, one entry per CDR3 protein. The data contain around 990,000 distinct CDR3 sequences, approximately 25% of them singletons. Notes on the study in general: The unknown donor CMV status may have confounded expanded clonotype changes.

This sample was also put to use in a study of T cells of mothers and their children.

J is TRBJ2-5 and V is TRBV20-1; TRBD2 agrees at 10 bases. Specimen: blood. The TCR comes from a girl aged 2 to 9 in good health. Here the CDR3 reads CSARDVTLAGVLAQYF. The CDR3 DNA is TGCAGTGCTAGAGATGTGACCCTAGCGGGAGTATTGGCCCAGTACTTC.